The source of this T cell receptor (beta chain) is a study of cytomegalovirus exposure and HLA in healthy donors. Across the study: Out of about 180 million T cells, an earlier analysis found 117 million unique TCR beta sequences in total.

General observations from the study: Reports indicated that the classifier achieved high specificity and sensitivity in diagnosing cytomegalovirus status. Previously analyzed data showed that most TCR beta V segments were productive at a frequency of about 90% or about 30%. In vitro assays verified that a few CMV-associated chains recognized CMV antigens specifically.

Per germline, CDR1 SGHDT and CDR2 YYEEEE. The V gene end was trimmed by 2 bases and the J gene end by 2 bases; junction bases not matched to a gene: 11. CDR3 length equals 17 residues. 13 Jbeta primers and 60 Vbeta primers were used for the PCR. Generated by immunoSEQ multiplex PCR, the TCRdb table keeps only in-frame clones and is missing some. This table has 100,000 to 150,000 clones, 65% to 80% appearing once. This clone was seen only a few times. What it binds is not known. The specimen was PBMCs. The chain is built from TRBV5-6 and TRBJ1-2; TRBD1 matches at 8 bases. The sequence was collected from a woman in her 40s in good health and CMV-seropositive. CDR3 bases: TGTGCCAGCAGCTTAAATTGGGGACAGGCGAAGAACTATGGCTACACCTTC. Translating it yields CASSLNWGQAKNYGYTF.